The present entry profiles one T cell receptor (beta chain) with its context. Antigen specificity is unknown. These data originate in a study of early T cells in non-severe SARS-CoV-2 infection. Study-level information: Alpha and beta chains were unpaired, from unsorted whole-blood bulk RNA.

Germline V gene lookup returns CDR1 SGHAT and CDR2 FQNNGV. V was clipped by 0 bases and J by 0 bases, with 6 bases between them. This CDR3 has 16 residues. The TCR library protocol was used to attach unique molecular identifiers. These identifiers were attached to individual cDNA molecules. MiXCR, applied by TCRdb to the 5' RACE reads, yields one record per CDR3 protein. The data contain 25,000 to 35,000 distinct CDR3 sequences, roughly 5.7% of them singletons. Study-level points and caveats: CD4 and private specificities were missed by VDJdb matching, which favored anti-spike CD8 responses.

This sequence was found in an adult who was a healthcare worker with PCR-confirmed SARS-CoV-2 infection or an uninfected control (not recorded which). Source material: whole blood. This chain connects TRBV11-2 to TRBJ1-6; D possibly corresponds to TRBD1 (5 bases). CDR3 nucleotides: TGTGCCAGCAGCTTAGAAGGGGCCTCCTATAATTCACCCCTCCACTTT. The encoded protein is CASSLEGASYNSPLHF.